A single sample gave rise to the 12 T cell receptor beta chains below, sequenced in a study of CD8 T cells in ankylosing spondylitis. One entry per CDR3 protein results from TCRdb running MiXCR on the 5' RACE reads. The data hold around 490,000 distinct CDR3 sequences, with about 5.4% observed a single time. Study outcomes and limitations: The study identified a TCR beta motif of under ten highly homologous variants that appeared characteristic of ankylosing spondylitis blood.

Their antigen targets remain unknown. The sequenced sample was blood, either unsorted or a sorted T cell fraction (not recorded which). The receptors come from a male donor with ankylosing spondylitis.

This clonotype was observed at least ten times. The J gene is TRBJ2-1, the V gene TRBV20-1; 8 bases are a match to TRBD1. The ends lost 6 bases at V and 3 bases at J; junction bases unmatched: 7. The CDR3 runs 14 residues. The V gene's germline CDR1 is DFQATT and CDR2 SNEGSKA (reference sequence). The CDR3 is CSAVTGTGYNEQFF. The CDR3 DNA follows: TGCAGTGCGGTAACCGGGACAGGCTACAATGAGCAGTTCTTC.

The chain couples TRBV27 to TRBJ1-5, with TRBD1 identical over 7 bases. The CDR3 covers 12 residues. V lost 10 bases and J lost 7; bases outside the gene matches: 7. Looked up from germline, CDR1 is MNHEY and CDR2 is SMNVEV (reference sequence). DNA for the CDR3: TGTGCCATTTCTGAGGGGGCGCAGCCCCAGCATTTT. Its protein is CAISEGAQPQHF.

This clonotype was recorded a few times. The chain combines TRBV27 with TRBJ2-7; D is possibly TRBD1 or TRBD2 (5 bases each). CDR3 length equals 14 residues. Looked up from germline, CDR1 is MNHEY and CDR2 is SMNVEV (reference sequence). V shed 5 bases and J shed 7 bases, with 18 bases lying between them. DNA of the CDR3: TGTGCCAGCAGTAAAGGGACGGGCCCTCGGGAGCAGTACTTC. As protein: CASSKGTGPREQYF.

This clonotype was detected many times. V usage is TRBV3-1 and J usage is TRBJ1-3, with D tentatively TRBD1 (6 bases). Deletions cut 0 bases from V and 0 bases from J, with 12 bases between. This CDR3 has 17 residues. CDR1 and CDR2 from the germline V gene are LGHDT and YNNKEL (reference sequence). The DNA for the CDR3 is TGTGCCAGCAGCCAAGATTGGGGACACTTCTCTGGAAACACCATATATTTT. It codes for CASSQDWGHFSGNTIYF.

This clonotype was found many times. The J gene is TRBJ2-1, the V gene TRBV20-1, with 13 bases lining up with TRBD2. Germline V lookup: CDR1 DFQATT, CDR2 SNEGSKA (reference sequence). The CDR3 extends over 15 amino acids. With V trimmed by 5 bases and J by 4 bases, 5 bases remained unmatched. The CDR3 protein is CSASGLAGIYNEQFF. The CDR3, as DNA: TGCAGTGCTTCGGGACTAGCGGGGATTTACAATGAGCAGTTCTTC.

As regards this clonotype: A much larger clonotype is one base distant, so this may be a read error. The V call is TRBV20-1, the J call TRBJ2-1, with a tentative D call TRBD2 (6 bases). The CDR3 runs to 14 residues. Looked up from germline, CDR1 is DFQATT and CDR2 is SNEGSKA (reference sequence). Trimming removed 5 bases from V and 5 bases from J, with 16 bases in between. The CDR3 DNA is TGCAGTGCTCGGCCGGGGGAATCCGACAATGAGCAGTTCTTC. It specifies CSARPGESDNEQFF.

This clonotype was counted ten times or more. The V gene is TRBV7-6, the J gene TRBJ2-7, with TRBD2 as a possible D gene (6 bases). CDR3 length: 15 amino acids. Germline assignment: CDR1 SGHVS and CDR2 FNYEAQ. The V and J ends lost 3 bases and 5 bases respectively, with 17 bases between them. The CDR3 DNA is TGTGCCAGCAGCTTGGAGACTAGTTCTTTCCACGAGCAGTACTTC. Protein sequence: CASSLETSSFHEQYF.

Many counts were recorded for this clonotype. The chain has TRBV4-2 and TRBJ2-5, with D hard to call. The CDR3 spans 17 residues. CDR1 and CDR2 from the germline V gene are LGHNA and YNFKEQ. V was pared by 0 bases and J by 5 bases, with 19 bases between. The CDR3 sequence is CASSQDSWQIPPETQYF. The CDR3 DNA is TGTGCCAGCAGCCAAGATTCTTGGCAGATCCCCCCCGAGACCCAGTACTTC.

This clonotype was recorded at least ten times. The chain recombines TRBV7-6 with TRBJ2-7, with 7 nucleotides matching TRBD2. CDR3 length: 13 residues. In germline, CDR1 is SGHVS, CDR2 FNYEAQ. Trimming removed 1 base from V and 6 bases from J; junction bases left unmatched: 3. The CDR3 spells CASSLEAGVEQYF. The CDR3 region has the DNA TGTGCCAGCAGCTTAGAGGCGGGGGTCGAGCAGTACTTC.

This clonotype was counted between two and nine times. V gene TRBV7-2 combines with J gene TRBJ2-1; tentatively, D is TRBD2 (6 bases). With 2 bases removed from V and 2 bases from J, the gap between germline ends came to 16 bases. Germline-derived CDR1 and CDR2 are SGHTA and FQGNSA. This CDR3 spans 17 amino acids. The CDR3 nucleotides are TGTGCCAGCAGCTTACGAGACCCGGGAGAAACCTACAATGAGCAGTTCTTC. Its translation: CASSLRDPGETYNEQFF. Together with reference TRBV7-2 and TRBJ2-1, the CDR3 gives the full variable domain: GAGVSQSPSNKVTEKGKDVELRCDPISGHTALYWYRQSLGQGLEFLIYFQGNSAPDKSGLPSDRFSAERTGGSVSTLTIQRTQQEDSAVYLCASSLRDPGETYNEQFFGPGTRLTVL.

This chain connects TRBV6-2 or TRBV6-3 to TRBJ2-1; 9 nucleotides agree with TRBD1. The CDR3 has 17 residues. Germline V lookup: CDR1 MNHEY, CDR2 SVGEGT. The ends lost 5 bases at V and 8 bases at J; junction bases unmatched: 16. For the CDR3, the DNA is TGTGCCAGCAGTCACCGCTTCGGGACAGGGTTTGTCGATGAGCAGTTCTTC. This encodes CASSHRFGTGFVDEQFF.

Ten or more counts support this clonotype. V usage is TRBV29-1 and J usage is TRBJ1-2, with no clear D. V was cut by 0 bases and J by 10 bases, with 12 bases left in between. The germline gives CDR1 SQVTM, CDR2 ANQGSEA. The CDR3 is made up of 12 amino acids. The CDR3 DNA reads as TGCAGCGTTGAAGATCGGTTCATGGACTACACCTTC. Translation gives CSVEDRFMDYTF.